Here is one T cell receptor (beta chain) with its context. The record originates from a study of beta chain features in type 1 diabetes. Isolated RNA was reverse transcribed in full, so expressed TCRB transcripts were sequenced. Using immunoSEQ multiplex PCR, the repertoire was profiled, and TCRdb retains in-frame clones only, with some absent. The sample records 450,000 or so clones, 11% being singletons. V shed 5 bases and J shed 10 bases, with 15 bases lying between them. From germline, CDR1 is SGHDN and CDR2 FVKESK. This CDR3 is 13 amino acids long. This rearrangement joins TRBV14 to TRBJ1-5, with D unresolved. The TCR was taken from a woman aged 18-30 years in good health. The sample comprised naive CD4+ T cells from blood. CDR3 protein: CASSLSFIGPQHF. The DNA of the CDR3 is TGTGCCAGCAGCTTGTCATTCATCGGACCCCAGCATTTT.